This T cell receptor beta chain comes out of a study of cytomegalovirus exposure and HLA in healthy donors. This clone was seen a single time. Its specificity is unknown. Primers included in the PCR were 60 Vbeta and 13 Jbeta primers. Per the authors' pipeline: A later analysis counted approximately 88 million unique TCR beta chains, roughly 11 million shared. Using immunoSEQ multiplex PCR, the repertoire was profiled, and TCRdb retains in-frame clones only, with some absent. V and J calls and clone size are as listed in that table; D and trimming were resolved from the DNA. Here the sample spans about 62,000 clones, 70% to 75% being singletons. Donors in the study were healthy people who gave bone marrow. General study points: In a later analysis, at a false discovery rate of 0.05, 15,000 to 20,000 TCR beta sequences were associated with HLA alleles. Some public TCRs appeared in many individuals, while most sequences were rare.

This sequence originates from a woman in her thirties in good health and CMV-seronegative. Sequencing used PBMCs.

DNA for the CDR3: TGTGCCTGGAGTGTTTCGGCGGGTGGCTACACCTTC. Protein: CAWSVSAGGYTF. The chain uses TRBV30 and TRBJ1-2; D gene uncertain. Deletions cut 0 bases from V and 7 bases from J, with 9 bases between. Looked up from germline, CDR1 is GTSNPN and CDR2 is SVGIG (reference sequence). The length of the CDR3 is 12 residues.